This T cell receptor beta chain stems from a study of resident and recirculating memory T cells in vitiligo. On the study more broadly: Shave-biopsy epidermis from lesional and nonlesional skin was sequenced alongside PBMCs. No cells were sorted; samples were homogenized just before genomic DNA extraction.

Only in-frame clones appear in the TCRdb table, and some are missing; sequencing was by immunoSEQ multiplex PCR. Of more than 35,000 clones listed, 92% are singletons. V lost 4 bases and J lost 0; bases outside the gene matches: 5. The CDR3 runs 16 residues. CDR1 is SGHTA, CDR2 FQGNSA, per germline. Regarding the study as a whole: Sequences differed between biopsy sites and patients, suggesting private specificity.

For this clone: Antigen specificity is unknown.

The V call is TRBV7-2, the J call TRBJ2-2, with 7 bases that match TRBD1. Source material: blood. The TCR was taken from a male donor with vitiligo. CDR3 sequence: CASSSQGLANTGELFF. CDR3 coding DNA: TGTGCCAGCAGCTCACAGGGGTTAGCGAACACCGGGGAGCTGTTTTTT.